This passage covers 15 T cell receptor beta chains from one sample sequenced in a study of shared clonotypes between healthy human individuals. The method was immunoSEQ multiplex PCR; TCRdb's version includes in-frame clones alone and lacks a portion of them. The sample has hundreds of thousands of clones; 70% to 80% are singletons. Sequencing was carried out using PBMCs. The source of these receptors is a woman aged 35 to 49 in good health. Some clones in this sample may be carry-over from other donors' samples.

Here the CDR3 reads CASSQRLGRDDTGELFF. In DNA form, the CDR3 reads TGCGCCAGCAGCCAGCGTTTGGGGAGGGACGACACCGGGGAGCTGTTTTTT. This chain uses TRBV4-1 with TRBJ2-2, with 7 bases aligning to TRBD2. The CDR3 has 17 amino acids. Germline V gives CDR1 MGHRA, CDR2 YSYEKL. J was trimmed by 3 bases and V by 3 bases; bases with no gene match: 10.

This chain connects TRBV30 to TRBJ2-1; the D gene is possibly TRBD1 (6 bases). The CDR3 has 17 residues. Per the germline V gene, CDR1 is GTSNPN and CDR2 is SVGIG (reference sequence). Trimming took off 0 bases at V and 5 bases at J, with 20 bases between the two ends. For the CDR3, the DNA is TGTGCCTGGAGTGTAGGACAGCTAGATCCCCCAAACAATGAGCAGTTCTTC. Translated, it gives CAWSVGQLDPPNNEQFF.

The chain joins TRBV6-5 to TRBJ2-7, with a weak D call TRBD1 (6 bases). This CDR3 contains 13 residues. The V end lost 6 bases, the J end lost 3 bases, and 12 bases lay between the germline ends. CDR1 and CDR2 from the germline V gene are MNHEY and SVGAGI. The CDR3 nucleotides are TGTGCCAGCAGCCCCATAGGGGGCTACGAGCAGTACTTC. Amino acid sequence: CASSPIGGYEQYF.

The gene calls are TRBV5-1 and TRBJ2-1, with a tentative D call TRBD2 (6 bases). The CDR3 spans 15 residues. Per the germline V gene, CDR1 is SGHRS and CDR2 is YFSETQ. Trimming took off 3 bases at V and 4 bases at J, with 14 bases between the two ends. Written as DNA, the CDR3 is TGCGCCAGCAGCTGGGGGACTGTATCGTACAATGAGCAGTTCTTC. Translation: CASSWGTVSYNEQFF.

The chain links TRBV5-1 to TRBJ2-2, with D unresolved. Trimming shortened V by 1 base and J by 5 bases, and 15 bases separated the two germline ends. Looked up from germline, CDR1 is SGHRS and CDR2 is YFSETQ. The CDR3 is made up of 16 amino acids. The CDR3 nucleotides read TGCGCCAGCAGCTTGACAACTACGGTTTTGACCGGGGAGCTGTTTTTT. It codes for CASSLTTTVLTGELFF.

The CDR3 region is CASSLMAGGSTDTQYF. The CDR3 DNA reads TGTGCCAGCAGCTTAATGGCGGGAGGAAGCACAGATACGCAGTATTTT. The chain links TRBV7-3 to TRBJ2-3; TRBD2 agrees at 8 bases. The CDR3 has 16 residues. The V gene end was trimmed by 1 base and the J gene end by 0 bases; junction bases not matched to a gene: 3. CDR1 SGHTA and CDR2 FQGTGA come from the germline V gene.

This chain connects TRBV5-1 to TRBJ2-2, with 8 positions matching TRBD1. Germline V gene sequence: CDR1 SGHRS, CDR2 YFSETQ. Losses at the gene ends were 4 bases for V and 6 bases for J; bases not matched to a gene: 2. The CDR3 loop spans 13 amino acids. Here the CDR3 reads CASSTQGAGELFF. The CDR3 nucleotides read TGCGCCAGCAGCACACAGGGGGCCGGGGAGCTGTTTTTT.

The genes are TRBV18 and TRBJ2-1; 8 nucleotides line up with TRBD1. The CDR3 has 14 residues. After removal of 3 bases from V and 5 bases from J, the junction contained 3 bases not matched to a gene. Germline V gives CDR1 KGHSH, CDR2 LQKENI. In DNA form, the CDR3 reads TGTGCCAGCTCACCGGGACAGGCCAACAATGAGCAGTTCTTC. Its translation: CASSPGQANNEQFF.

This clone was recorded a few times. The V gene is TRBV5-1, the J gene TRBJ2-4, with no clear D. CDR3 length equals 15 residues. CDR1 is SGHRS and CDR2 is YFSETQ in the germline V gene. V lost 4 bases to trimming and J lost 5 bases, with 16 bases between them. The CDR3 nucleotides are TGCGCCAGCAGCCCCCGGGTGGACGGAGAAAACATTCAGTACTTC. Translating gives CASSPRVDGENIQYF.

This chain connects TRBV6-1 to TRBJ2-1; TRBD2 aligns across 9 bases. V was pared by 7 bases and J by 3 bases, with 7 bases of the junction left unmatched. The V gene's germline CDR1 is MNHNS and CDR2 SASEGT. The CDR3 has 15 residues. CDR3 coding DNA: TGTGCCAGCACTTCGGCGGGAGGGAACTACAATGAGCAGTTCTTC. This gives the protein CASTSAGGNYNEQFF.

V is TRBV6-6 and J is TRBJ1-1; D is ambiguous. V lost 5 bases to trimming and J lost 2 bases, with 9 bases between them. The length of the CDR3 is 13 residues. Germline values: CDR1 MNHNY, CDR2 SVGAGI (reference sequence). The CDR3 sequence is CASSPRHNTEAFF. In DNA form, the CDR3 reads TGTGCCAGCAGTCCGCGACACAACACTGAAGCTTTCTTT.

The V call is TRBV10-3, the J call TRBJ2-5, with D unresolved. The CDR3 totals 13 residues. The V gene lost 4 bases and the J gene lost 5 bases, with 11 bases spanning the gap. Germline CDR1 is ENHRY and CDR2 is SYGVKD. This CDR3 is CAISGGVGETQYF. Here the CDR3 DNA reads TGTGCCATCAGTGGCGGTGTAGGGGAGACCCAGTACTTC.

The rearrangement uses TRBV9 and TRBJ2-5; D is unresolved. In germline, CDR1 is SGDLS, CDR2 YYNGEE. This CDR3 is built from 8 residues. The CDR3 sequence: CPPETQYF. The CDR3 bases are TGTCCTCCGGAGACCCAGTACTTC.

This sequence joins TRBV28 and TRBJ2-5; 7 bases agree with TRBD1. This CDR3 spans 17 amino acids. Germline-derived CDR1 and CDR2 are MDHEN and SYDVKM. V trimming: 4 bases; J trimming: 5 bases; junction bases outside the gene matches: 16. The CDR3 here is CASSSPTGKPLRETQYF. The CDR3 region has the DNA TGTGCCAGCAGTTCCCCGACAGGGAAACCCCTCCGGGAGACCCAGTACTTC.

The chain has TRBV27 and TRBJ2-1; TRBD2 matches 8 bases. CDR1 and CDR2 from the germline V gene are MNHEY and SMNVEV (reference sequence). The CDR3 contains 15 residues. V shed 3 bases, J shed 12 bases, and the junction held 13 bases outside the gene matches. The CDR3 DNA sequence: TGTGCCAGCAGTTTCTCGGGACTAGTAGGCGATGGGCAGTTCTTC. Its protein is CASSFSGLVGDGQFF.